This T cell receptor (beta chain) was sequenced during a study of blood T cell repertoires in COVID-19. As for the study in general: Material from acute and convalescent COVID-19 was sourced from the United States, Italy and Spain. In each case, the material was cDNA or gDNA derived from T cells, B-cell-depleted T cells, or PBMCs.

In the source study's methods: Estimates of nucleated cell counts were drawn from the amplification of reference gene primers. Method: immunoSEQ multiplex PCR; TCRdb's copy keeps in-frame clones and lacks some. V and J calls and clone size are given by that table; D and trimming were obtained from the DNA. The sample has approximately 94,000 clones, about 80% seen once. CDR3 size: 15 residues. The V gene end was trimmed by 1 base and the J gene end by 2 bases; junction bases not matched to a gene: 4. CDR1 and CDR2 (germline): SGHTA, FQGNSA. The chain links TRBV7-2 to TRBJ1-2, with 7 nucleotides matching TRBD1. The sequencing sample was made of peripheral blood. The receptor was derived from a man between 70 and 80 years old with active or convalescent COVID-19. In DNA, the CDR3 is TGTGCCAGCAGCTTAGGTGGGACAGCGAACTATGGCTACACCTTC. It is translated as CASSLGGTANYGYTF.